The TCR beta chain described here comes from a study of T-cell memory formation after mild COVID-19. Trimming shortened V by 0 bases and J by 6 bases, and 17 bases separated the two germline ends. The CDR3 is 16 amino acids. In germline, CDR1 is MGHRA, CDR2 YSYEKL. Findings and limits, study-wide: Among CD4+ contracting clones, most were CM and EM, and CD8+ ones EMRA.

TCRdb re-called the 5' RACE reads through MiXCR, storing one row per CDR3 protein. The sample records hundreds of thousands of distinct CDR3 sequences, 28% being singletons. Concerning this clonotype: Its target is unknown.

The chain employs TRBV4-1 and TRBJ1-2; D is ambiguous. The sample taken for sequencing was PBMCs or a T cell subset sorted from them (not recorded which). This receptor was identified in an adult woman who had mild COVID-19 (a few samples of this study predate the infection). Cell type and time point are not known. The CDR3 is CASSQEIVNSPHGYTF. The DNA for the CDR3 is TGCGCCAGCAGCCAAGAAATAGTGAACTCACCTCATGGCTACACCTTC.